This T cell receptor beta chain was documented in a study of blood T cell repertoires in COVID-19. As for the study in general: PBMCs, B-cell-depleted T cells, or T cells were the source of the cDNA or gDNA that made up the material.

The authors' processing: The assay estimated nucleated cells by amplifying reference gene primers. Using immunoSEQ multiplex PCR, the repertoire was profiled, and TCRdb retains in-frame clones only, with some absent. V, J and clone size were drawn from that table, and D and trimming were deduced from the DNA. The sample shows about 50,000 clones, around 86% of them seen only once. The CDR3 runs 12 residues. Trimming cost V 3 bases and J 7 bases, with 9 bases left between them. Specimen: peripheral blood. The sequence derives from a woman older than 75 with COVID-19, enrolled during active disease. V and J are TRBV12-3 or TRBV12-4 and TRBJ1-1; a possible D gene is TRBD1 (6 bases). This CDR3 reads CASSFQGFEAFF. CDR3 sequence (DNA): TGTGCCAGCAGTTTCCAGGGGTTTGAAGCTTTCTTT.